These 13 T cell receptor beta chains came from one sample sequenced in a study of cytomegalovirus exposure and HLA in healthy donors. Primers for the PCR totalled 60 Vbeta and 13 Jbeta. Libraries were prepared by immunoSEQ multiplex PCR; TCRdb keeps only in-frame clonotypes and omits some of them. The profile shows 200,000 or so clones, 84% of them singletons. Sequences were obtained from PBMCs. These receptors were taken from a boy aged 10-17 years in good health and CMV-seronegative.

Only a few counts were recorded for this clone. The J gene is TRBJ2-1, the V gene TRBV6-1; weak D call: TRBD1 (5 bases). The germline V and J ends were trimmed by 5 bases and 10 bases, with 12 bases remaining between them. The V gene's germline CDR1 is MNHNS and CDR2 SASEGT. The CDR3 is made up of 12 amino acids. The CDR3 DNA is TGTGCCAGCAGTCTCATTCGACAGGAGCAGTTCTTC. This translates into CASSLIRQEQFF.

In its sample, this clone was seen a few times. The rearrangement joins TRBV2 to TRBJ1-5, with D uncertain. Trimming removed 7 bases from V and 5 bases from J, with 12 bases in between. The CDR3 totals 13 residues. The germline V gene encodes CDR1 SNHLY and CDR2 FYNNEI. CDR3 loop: CASNQERDQPQHF. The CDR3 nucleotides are TGTGCCAGCAACCAGGAGAGGGATCAGCCCCAGCATTTT.

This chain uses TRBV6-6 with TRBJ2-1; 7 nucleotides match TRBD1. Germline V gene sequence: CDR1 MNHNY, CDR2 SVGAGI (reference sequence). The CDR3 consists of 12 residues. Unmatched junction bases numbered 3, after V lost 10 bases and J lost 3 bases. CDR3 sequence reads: CATGTDYNEQFF. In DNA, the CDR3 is TGTGCCACTGGGACAGACTACAATGAGCAGTTCTTC.

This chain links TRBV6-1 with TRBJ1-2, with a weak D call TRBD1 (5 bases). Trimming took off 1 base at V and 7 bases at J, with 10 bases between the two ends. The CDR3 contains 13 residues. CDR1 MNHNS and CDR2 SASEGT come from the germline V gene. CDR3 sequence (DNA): TGTGCCAGCAGTGAAGGGGGGGTTCTTGGCTACACCTTC. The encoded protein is CASSEGGVLGYTF.

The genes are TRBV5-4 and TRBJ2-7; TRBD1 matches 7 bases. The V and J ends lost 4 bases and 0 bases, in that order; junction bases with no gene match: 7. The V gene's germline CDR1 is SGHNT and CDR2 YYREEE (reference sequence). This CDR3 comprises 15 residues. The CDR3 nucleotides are TGTGCCAGCAGCCTCCAGGGGGTCAGCTCCTACGAGCAGTACTTC. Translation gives CASSLQGVSSYEQYF.

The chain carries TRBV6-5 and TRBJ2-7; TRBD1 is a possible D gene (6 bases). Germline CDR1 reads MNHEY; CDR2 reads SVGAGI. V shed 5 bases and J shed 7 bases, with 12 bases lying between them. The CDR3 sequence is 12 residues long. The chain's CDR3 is CASSNRVGEQYF. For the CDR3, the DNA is TGTGCCAGCAGTAACAGGGTGGGAGAGCAGTACTTC.

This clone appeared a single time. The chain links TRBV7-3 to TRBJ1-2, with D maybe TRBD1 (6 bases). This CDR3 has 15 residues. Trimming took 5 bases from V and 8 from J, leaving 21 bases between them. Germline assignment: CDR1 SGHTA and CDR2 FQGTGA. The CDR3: CASSLSQGSAFGYTF. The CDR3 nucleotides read TGTGCCAGCAGCCTATCCCAGGGGTCAGCGTTCGGCTACACCTTC.

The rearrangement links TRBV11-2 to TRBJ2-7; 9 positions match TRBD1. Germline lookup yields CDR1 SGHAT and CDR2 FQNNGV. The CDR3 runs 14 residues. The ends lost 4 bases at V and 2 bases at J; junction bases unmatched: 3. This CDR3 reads CASSSGTGTYEQYF. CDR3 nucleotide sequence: TGTGCCAGCAGCTCCGGGACAGGGACCTACGAGCAGTACTTC.

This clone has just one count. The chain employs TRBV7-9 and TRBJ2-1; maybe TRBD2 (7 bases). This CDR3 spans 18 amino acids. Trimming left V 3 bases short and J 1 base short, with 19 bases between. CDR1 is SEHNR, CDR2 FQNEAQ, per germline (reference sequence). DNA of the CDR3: TGTGCCAGCAGCTTGTACCCAGCGGGACAAAGTTCCTACAATGAGCAGTTCTTC. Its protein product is CASSLYPAGQSSYNEQFF.

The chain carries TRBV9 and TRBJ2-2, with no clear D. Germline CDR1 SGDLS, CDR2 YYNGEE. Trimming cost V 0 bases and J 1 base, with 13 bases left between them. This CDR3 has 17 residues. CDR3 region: CASSVVPQTVNTGELFF. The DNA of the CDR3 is TGTGCCAGCAGCGTAGTCCCGCAAACTGTGAACACCGGGGAGCTGTTTTTT.

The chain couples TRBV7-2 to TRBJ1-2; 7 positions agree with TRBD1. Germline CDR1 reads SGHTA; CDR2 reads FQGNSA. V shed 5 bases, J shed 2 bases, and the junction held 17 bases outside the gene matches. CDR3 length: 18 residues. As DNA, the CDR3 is TGTGCCAGCAGCCCGCGCGGTCGGGGAACACAGGGGAACTATGGCTACACCTTC. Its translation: CASSPRGRGTQGNYGYTF.

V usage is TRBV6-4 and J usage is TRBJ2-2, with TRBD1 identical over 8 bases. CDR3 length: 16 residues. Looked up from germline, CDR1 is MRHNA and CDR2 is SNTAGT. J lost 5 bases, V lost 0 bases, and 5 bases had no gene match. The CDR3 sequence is CASSDSRDRTTGELFF. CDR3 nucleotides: TGTGCCAGCAGTGACTCGAGGGACAGGACGACCGGGGAGCTGTTTTTT.

The CDR3 reads CASSFKTGGLTEAFF. CDR3 coding DNA: TGCGCCAGCAGCTTCAAGACAGGGGGGCTCACTGAAGCTTTCTTT. The V gene is TRBV5-1, the J gene TRBJ1-1, with 9 bases aligning to TRBD1. This CDR3 contains 15 residues. Germline CDR1 is SGHRS and CDR2 is YFSETQ. Trimming at V came to 2 bases and at J to 4 bases, leaving 6 bases not matched to a gene.